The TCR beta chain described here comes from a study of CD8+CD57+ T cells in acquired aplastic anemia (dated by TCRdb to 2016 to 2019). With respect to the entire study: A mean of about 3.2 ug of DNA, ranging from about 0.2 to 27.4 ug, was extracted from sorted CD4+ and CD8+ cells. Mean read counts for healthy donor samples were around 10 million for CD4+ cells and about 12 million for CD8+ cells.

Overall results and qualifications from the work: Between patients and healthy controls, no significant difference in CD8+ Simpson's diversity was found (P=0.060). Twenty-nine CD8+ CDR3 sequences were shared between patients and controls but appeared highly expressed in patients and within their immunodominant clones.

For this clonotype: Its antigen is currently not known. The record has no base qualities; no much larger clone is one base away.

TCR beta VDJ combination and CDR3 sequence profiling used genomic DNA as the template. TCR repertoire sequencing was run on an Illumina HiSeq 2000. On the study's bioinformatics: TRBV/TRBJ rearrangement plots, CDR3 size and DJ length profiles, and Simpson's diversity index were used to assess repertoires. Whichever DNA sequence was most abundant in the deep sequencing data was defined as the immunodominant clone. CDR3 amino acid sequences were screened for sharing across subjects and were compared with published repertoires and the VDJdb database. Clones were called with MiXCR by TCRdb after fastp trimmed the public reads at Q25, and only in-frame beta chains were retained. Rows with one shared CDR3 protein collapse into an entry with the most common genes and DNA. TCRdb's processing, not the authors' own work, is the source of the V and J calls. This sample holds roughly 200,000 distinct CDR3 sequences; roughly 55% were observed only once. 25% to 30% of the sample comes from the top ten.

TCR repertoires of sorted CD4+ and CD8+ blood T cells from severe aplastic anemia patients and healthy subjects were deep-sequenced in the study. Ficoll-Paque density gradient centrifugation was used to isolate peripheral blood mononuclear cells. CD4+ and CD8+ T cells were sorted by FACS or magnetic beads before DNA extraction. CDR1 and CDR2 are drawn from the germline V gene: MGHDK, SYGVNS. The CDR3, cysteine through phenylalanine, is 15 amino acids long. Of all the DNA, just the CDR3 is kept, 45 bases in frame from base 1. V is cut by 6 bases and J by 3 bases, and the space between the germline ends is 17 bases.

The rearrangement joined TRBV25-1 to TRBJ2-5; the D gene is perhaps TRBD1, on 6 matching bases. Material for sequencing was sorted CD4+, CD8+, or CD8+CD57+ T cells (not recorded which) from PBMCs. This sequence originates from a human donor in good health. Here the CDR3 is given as CASSPRRGTKETQYF. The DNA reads TGTGCCAGCAGCCCTCGCAGGGGTACCAAAGAGACCCAGTACTTC.